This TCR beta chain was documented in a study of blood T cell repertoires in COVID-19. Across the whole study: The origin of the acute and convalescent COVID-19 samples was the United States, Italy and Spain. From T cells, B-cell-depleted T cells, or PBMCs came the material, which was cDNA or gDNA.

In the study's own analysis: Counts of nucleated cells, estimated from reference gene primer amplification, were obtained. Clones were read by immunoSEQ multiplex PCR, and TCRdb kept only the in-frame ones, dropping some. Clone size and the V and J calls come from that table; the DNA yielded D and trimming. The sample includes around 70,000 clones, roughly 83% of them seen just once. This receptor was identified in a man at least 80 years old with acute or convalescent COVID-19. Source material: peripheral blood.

The CDR3 region has the DNA TGTGCCAGCAGCTCGGGACAGGGAATCAGGAAGACCCAGTACTTC. This gives the protein CASSSGQGIRKTQYF. The chain links TRBV5-4 to TRBJ2-5; 9 nucleotides line up with TRBD1. With 3 bases clipped from V and 6 bases from J, the junction kept 9 bases outside the gene matches. Germline V CDR1 and CDR2: SGHNT, YYREEE (reference sequence). The CDR3 extends over 15 amino acids.